The source of this T cell receptor beta chain is a study of long-term antiretroviral therapy in people with HIV. An immunoSEQ assay, version v3.0, was performed at survey level. Sequencing used immunoSEQ multiplex PCR; TCRdb keeps in-frame clones, though not all of them. In the table there are fewer than 20,000 clones, approximately 79% of which are singletons. The CDR3 totals 12 residues. V gave up 8 bases and J gave up 2 bases; unmatched junction bases: 1. The V gene's germline CDR1 is ENHRY and CDR2 SYGVKD. This clone was seen more than once but under ten times. V and J are TRBV10-3 and TRBJ1-2, with 8 bases aligning to TRBD1. The clonotype comes from a man aged 18 to 29 with HIV. The input for sequencing was unsorted PBMCs, taken 0.1 years after starting antiretroviral therapy. Here the CDR3 DNA reads TGTGCCATCGACAGGGGAAACTATGGCTACACCTTC. Translating gives CAIDRGNYGYTF.